The entry that follows covers one T cell receptor beta chain sequence. Its target antigen remains unknown. It has no much larger one-base neighbor in the sample; base qualities were not kept. Each collaborating institution followed its own protocols to collect whole blood in K2EDTA tubes. For TCRbeta analysis, collaborators shipped samples as frozen whole blood, isolated PBMCs, or DNA extracted from either of those sample types. The immunoSEQ Assay, a bias-controlled multiplex PCR, was used to amplify TCRbeta CDR3 regions from genomic DNA. Per the authors' processing: The number of nucleated cells in each sample was estimated from the amplification of reference gene primers within the assay. Sequence reads were collapsed and filtered to measure the absolute abundance of every unique TCRbeta CDR3 rearrangement. For each sample, productive Simpson clonality was calculated as the square root of Simpson's diversity index over productive rearrangements. TCRdb re-hosts the immuneACCESS table, in-frame sequences only. Its copies lack some clones; in the studies checked, an unresolved V gene accounts for under half of them, and the cause for the rest is not known. Clone size and the V and J calls come from that table; the DNA yielded D and trimming. A total of 340,000 or so clones appear in this sample, around four fifths of them only once. Almost 3% of the sample goes to the ten largest clones.

These data originate in a study of blood T cell repertoires in COVID-19 (dated by TCRdb to between 2020 and 2021). Background on the whole study: Collaborator samples came from the United States, Italy and Spain and covered acute and convalescent phases of COVID-19. The material from the prospective study consisted of cDNA or gDNA derived from T cells, B-cell-depleted T cells, or PBMCs. The dataset comprised deeply sampled blood TCRbeta repertoires from subjects exposed to, actively infected with, or recovered from COVID-19. The repertoires were released in a freely available public database meant as a resource for research on the immune response to SARS-CoV-2. Samples came from the ongoing ImmuneRACE study (first 160 participants) plus 1,254 subjects from 6 global collaborators. Nearly every sample came with metadata listing a de-identified subject ID, COVID-19 status, age in years and sex. Where available, HLA class I and class II types were taken from metadata supplied by the sample provider and were not determined by assay-based typing.

The study at large found these results: The amount of clinical and demographic metadata varied by source and participant and was provided uncurated.

The material sequenced was peripheral blood. This TCR came from a man younger than 45 with active or convalescent COVID-19.

Read as DNA, the sequence is TGCGCCAGCAGCTTGGCCCTGGAGACCTTCCAAGAGACCCAGTACTTC. This sequence encodes CASSLALETFQETQYF. This chain joins TRBV5-1 to TRBJ2-5, with the D segment identity uncertain. CDR1 and CDR2 were assigned from the germline V gene as SGHRS and YFSETQ. Trimming takes 0 bases from V and 1 base from J, and the germline ends sit 13 bases apart. The CDR3 contains 16 residues, cysteine and phenylalanine counted. The CDR3 DNA has 48 bases and is translated from base 1.